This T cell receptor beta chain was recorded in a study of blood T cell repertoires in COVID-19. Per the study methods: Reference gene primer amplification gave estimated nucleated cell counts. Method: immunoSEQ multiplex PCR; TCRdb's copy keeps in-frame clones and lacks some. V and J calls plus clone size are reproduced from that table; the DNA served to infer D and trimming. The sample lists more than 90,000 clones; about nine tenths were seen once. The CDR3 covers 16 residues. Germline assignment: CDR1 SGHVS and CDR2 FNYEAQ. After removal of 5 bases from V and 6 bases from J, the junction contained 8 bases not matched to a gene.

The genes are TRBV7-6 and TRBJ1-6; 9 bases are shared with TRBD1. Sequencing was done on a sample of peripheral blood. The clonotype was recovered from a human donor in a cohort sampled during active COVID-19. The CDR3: CASSLTQGAGNSPLHF. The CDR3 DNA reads TGTGCCAGCAGCCTAACACAGGGGGCTGGTAATTCACCCCTCCACTTT.